The 24 T cell receptor beta chains given below trace back to one sample, sequenced in a study. Cells sorted as Tregs were CD4+, CD25+ and CD127-/low. TCRdb redid the calling of the 5' RACE reads with MiXCR, one entry per CDR3 protein. Of 9,000 to 10,000 distinct CDR3 sequences listed, 14% are singletons. The sample was Tregs sorted from blood. The receptors here all came from a female donor with breast cancer.

J is TRBJ1-5 and V is TRBV11-2, with 7 nucleotides matching TRBD1. Trimming cost V 9 bases and J 3 bases; bases outside gene matches: 20. The CDR3 has 18 residues. Germline CDR1 is SGHAT and CDR2 is FQNNGV. CDR3 amino acids: CARPPFLETGSHNQPQHF. The CDR3 DNA reads as TGTGCCAGACCACCCTTCCTTGAGACAGGGTCACACAATCAGCCCCAGCATTTT. Combining the CDR3 with reference TRBV11-2 and TRBJ1-5 gives the whole variable domain EAGVAQSPRYKIIEKRQSVAFWCNPISGHATLYWYQQILGQGPKLLIQFQNNGVVDDSQLPKDRFSAERLKGVDSTLKIQPAKLEDSAVYLCARPPFLETGSHNQPQHFGDGTRLSIL.

Ten or more counts support this clonotype. The chain couples TRBV20-1 to TRBJ1-3; 10 bases agree with TRBD1. CDR3 length equals 13 residues. With V trimmed by 3 bases and J by 9 bases, 5 bases remained unmatched. CDR1 DFQATT and CDR2 SNEGSKA come from the germline V gene (reference sequence). The CDR3 region has the DNA TGCAGTGCTAGGGGGGACAGGGGCGGCACCATATATTTT. It codes for CSARGDRGGTIYF.

This clonotype has more than one count but fewer than ten. This sequence joins TRBV7-2 and TRBJ2-2; TRBD1 aligns across 7 bases. Germline trimming cut 5 bases from V and 4 bases from J; bases unmatched to any gene: 7. The germline V gene encodes CDR1 SGHTA and CDR2 FQGNSA. The CDR3 sequence is 15 residues long. The CDR3: CASSARDSITGELFF. CDR3 DNA sequence: TGTGCCAGCAGCGCCCGGGACAGTATCACCGGGGAGCTGTTTTTT.

This clonotype is deemed medium-sized. The V gene is TRBV7-2, the J gene TRBJ2-7; D not resolved. V lost 6 bases and J 5 bases, leaving 5 bases between the germline ends. The germline gives CDR1 SGHTA, CDR2 FQGNSA. The CDR3 runs to 10 residues. In nucleotides, the CDR3 is TGTGCCAGCAGAACTAACGAGCAGTACTTC. As protein: CASRTNEQYF.

By share, this clonotype counts as medium-sized. The V call is TRBV7-9, the J call TRBJ2-2; 7 positions agree with TRBD1. The CDR3 totals 17 residues. The ends lost 3 bases at V and 4 bases at J; junction bases unmatched: 11. Germline V gene lookup returns CDR1 SEHNR and CDR2 FQNEAQ (reference sequence). The CDR3 nucleotides read TGTGCCAGCAGCTTCACCTGGGCCCAGGGGGTCACCGGGGAGCTGTTTTTT. It encodes CASSFTWAQGVTGELFF.

This clonotype qualifies as medium-sized. The V call is TRBV20-1, the J call TRBJ2-1; tentative D call: TRBD1 (6 bases). With 4 bases removed from V and 4 bases from J, the gap between germline ends came to 14 bases. From germline, CDR1 is DFQATT and CDR2 SNEGSKA (reference sequence). The CDR3 is 14 residues long. The CDR3 spells CSAIPGHVYNEQFF. The CDR3 DNA reads as TGCAGTGCTATCCCGGGACATGTGTACAATGAGCAGTTCTTC.

Ten or more counts support this clonotype. V and J are TRBV29-1 and TRBJ2-2; tentatively, D is TRBD1 or TRBD2 (6 bases each). The ends were cut back, 2 bases at V and 6 bases at J, with 16 bases in the middle. CDR1 is SQVTM and CDR2 is ANQGSEA in the germline V gene. The CDR3 is 15 residues long. CDR3 amino acids: CSVESGGDMPGELFF. The CDR3 DNA is TGCAGCGTTGAATCCGGGGGCGATATGCCCGGGGAGCTGTTTTTT.

On this clonotype: A read error is possible here, since a much larger clone lies one base away. J is TRBJ2-5 and V is TRBV4-1; TRBD2 matches at 10 bases. The CDR3 covers 16 residues. Germline V gene data show CDR1 as MGHRA and CDR2 as YSYEKL. The J segment lost 5 bases and the V segment lost 4 bases, leaving 10 bases of the junction unmatched. The CDR3 sequence is CASSRVGASGSETQYF. CDR3 DNA: TGCGCCAGCAGCCGCGTTGGGGCTAGCGGGAGCGAGACCCAGTACTTC.

J is TRBJ2-3 and V is TRBV14; a possible D gene is TRBD2 (5 bases). V was pared by 4 bases and J by 3 bases, with 17 bases between. Germline V gene data show CDR1 as SGHDN and CDR2 as FVKESK. The CDR3 contains 16 residues. CDR3 protein: CASSPRYGVGTDTQYF. CDR3 sequence (DNA): TGTGCCAGCAGCCCCCGATACGGGGTTGGGACAGATACGCAGTATTTT.

Remarks on this clonotype: A much larger clone sits a single nucleotide away, making a read error possible. The V call is TRBV7-2, the J call TRBJ2-3, with D uncertain. Germline assignment: CDR1 SGHTA and CDR2 FQGNSA. The CDR3 sequence is 14 residues long. Written as DNA, the CDR3 is TGTGCCAACAGCTTTTATATTAGCACAGATACGCAGTATTTT. This encodes CANSFYISTDTQYF. Combining the CDR3 with reference TRBV7-2 and TRBJ2-3 gives the whole variable domain GAGVSQSPSNKVTEKGKDVELRCDPISGHTALYWYRQSLGQGLEFLIYFQGNSAPDKSGLPSDRFSAERTGGSVSTLTIQRTQQEDSAVYLCANSFYISTDTQYFGPGTRLTVL.

This clonotype is medium-sized within its sample. The chain combines TRBV20-1 with TRBJ2-7, with 8 bases that match TRBD1. The CDR3 is 12 residues long. Germline trimming cut 5 bases from V and 4 bases from J; bases unmatched to any gene: 4. The V gene's germline CDR1 is DFQATT and CDR2 SNEGSKA (reference sequence). CDR3 DNA: TGCAGTGCTCTACAGGGGGGTTACGAGCAGTACTTC. Amino acids: CSALQGGYEQYF.

The chain carries TRBV27 and TRBJ2-3; 11 bases match TRBD2. Looked up from germline, CDR1 is MNHEY and CDR2 is SMNVEV (reference sequence). CDR3 length: 13 residues. V was clipped by 6 bases and J by 11 bases; unmatched bases: 7. The CDR3 loop is CASRRTSGFEQYF. The DNA of the CDR3 is TGTGCCAGCAGGCGGACTAGCGGGTTCGAGCAGTATTTT.

This clonotype is termed medium-sized. This chain joins TRBV4-1 and TRBJ1-1; TRBD1 aligns across 9 bases. J lost 5 bases, V lost 6 bases, and 7 bases had no gene match. Germline values: CDR1 MGHRA, CDR2 YSYEKL. This CDR3 comprises 14 residues. CDR3 protein: CASRLDRGGTEAFF. The CDR3 nucleotides are TGCGCCAGCAGGTTGGACAGGGGAGGGACTGAAGCTTTCTTT.

This clonotype was counted many times. The chain combines TRBV12-3 or TRBV12-4 with TRBJ1-2; no clear D. V gave up 8 bases and J gave up 8 bases, with 18 bases separating them. The CDR3 spans 13 residues. In DNA form, the CDR3 reads TGTGCCAGCGGTAACCTAGGGTTCGGAGGCTACACCTTC. Protein product: CASGNLGFGGYTF.

This clonotype is labeled as medium-sized (0.01 to 0.1%). V usage is TRBV14 and J usage is TRBJ1-6; perhaps TRBD1 as D (6 bases). Germline CDR1 SGHDN, CDR2 FVKESK. The CDR3 loop spans 14 amino acids. With 5 bases removed from V and 10 bases from J, the gap between germline ends came to 15 bases. The CDR3 DNA is TGTGCCAGCAGCTACTTGGGGGGCGAATCACCCCTCCACTTT. Its translation is CASSYLGGESPLHF.

By share, this clonotype counts as medium-sized. The J gene is TRBJ2-3, the V gene TRBV5-1; a possible D gene is TRBD1 (5 bases). Germline V gives CDR1 SGHRS, CDR2 YFSETQ. The CDR3 spans 15 residues. The V gene lost 0 bases and the J gene lost 8 bases, with 16 bases spanning the gap. CDR3 bases: TGCGCCAGCAGCTTGGATTGGTTTGTTAGGGGTACGCAGTATTTT. Protein sequence: CASSLDWFVRGTQYF. The variable domain in full, completed from reference TRBV5-1 and TRBJ2-3, reads KAGVTQTPRYLIKTRGQQVTLSCSPISGHRSVSWYQQTPGQGLQFLFEYFSETQRNKGNFPGRFSGRQFSNSRSEMNVSTLELGDSALYLCASSLDWFVRGTQYFGPGTRLTVL.

About this clonotype: This may come from a read error, since a much larger clone is one base off. The chain couples TRBV5-1 to TRBJ2-7, with 7 bases that match TRBD1. The CDR3 is 15 residues long. Germline-derived CDR1 and CDR2 are SGHRS and YFSETQ. V lost 4 bases to trimming and J lost 6 bases; unmatched junction nucleotides: 13. Here the CDR3 reads CASSPRPGQPLEQYF. The CDR3 DNA sequence: TGCGCCAGCAGCCCTAGACCGGGACAGCCTCTCGAGCAGTACTTC.

This clonotype turned up a few times. The chain uses TRBV28 and TRBJ1-1; D remains unclear. CDR1 and CDR2 from the germline V gene are MDHEN and SYDVKM. V was shortened by 4 bases and J by 0 bases, with 12 bases between the two germline ends. CDR3 length equals 15 residues. The CDR3 DNA sequence: TGTGCCAGCAGTTCCCCCGGGGTAATGAACACTGAAGCTTTCTTT. Amino acids: CASSSPGVMNTEAFF.

In this sample, this clonotype is medium-sized. This chain links TRBV20-1 with TRBJ2-7, with D possibly being TRBD1 (5 bases). Deletions cut 2 bases from V and 0 bases from J, with 14 bases between. Germline values: CDR1 DFQATT, CDR2 SNEGSKA (reference sequence). The CDR3 loop spans 15 amino acids. CDR3: CSARRQGAHSYEQYF. CDR3 DNA sequence: TGCAGTGCTAGAAGGCAGGGCGCCCACTCCTACGAGCAGTACTTC.

Points on this clonotype: This may stem from a read error, because a much larger clone lies one nucleotide away. The chain recombines TRBV4-1 with TRBJ2-2; weak D call: TRBD2 (7 bases). Germline CDR1 MGHRA, CDR2 YSYEKL. V was clipped by 0 bases and J by 5 bases, with 16 bases between them. The CDR3 is 17 residues long. CDR3 bases: TGCGCCAGCAGCCAAGAAGGGGGGGCCTTTCCGACCGGGGAGCTGTTTTTT. The encoded protein is CASSQEGGAFPTGELFF.

At least ten counts were recorded for this clonotype. This chain links TRBV29-1 with TRBJ1-1, with TRBD1 matching 7 bases. Trimming took 5 bases from V and 3 from J; bases not matched to a gene: 6. This CDR3 has 13 amino acids. Germline values: CDR1 SQVTM, CDR2 ANQGSEA. The CDR3 bases are TGCAGCGTTCGAAAAACAGGGGACACTGAAGCTTTCTTT. Translated, it gives CSVRKTGDTEAFF.

Within the sample, this clonotype is medium-sized. This chain links TRBV7-2 with TRBJ2-2; the match to TRBD2 covers 7 bases. The CDR3 runs to 16 residues. Germline V gene lookup returns CDR1 SGHTA and CDR2 FQGNSA. V trimming: 3 bases; J trimming: 4 bases; junction bases outside the gene matches: 8. CDR3 nucleotide sequence: TGTGCCAGCAGCTTGCAAGCGGGACCGACCACCGGGGAGCTGTTTTTT. Encoded protein: CASSLQAGPTTGELFF.

This clonotype has just a few counts. The chain couples TRBV11-2 to TRBJ2-7, with D possibly TRBD2 on 5 matching bases. This CDR3 comprises 12 residues. The germline V gene has CDR1 SGHAT and CDR2 FQNNGV. V was trimmed by 4 bases and J by 5 bases, leaving 9 bases between them. The CDR3 reads CASSSTRNEQYF. The DNA for the CDR3 is TGTGCCAGCAGCTCAACTAGGAACGAGCAGTACTTC.

The chain has TRBV5-1 and TRBJ2-3; D is unresolved. Per the germline V gene, CDR1 is SGHRS and CDR2 is YFSETQ. The CDR3 is 11 residues long. Trimming cost V 3 bases and J 5 bases, with 4 bases left between them. The CDR3 spells CASSSGDTQYF. CDR3 sequence (DNA): TGCGCCAGCAGCTCCGGAGATACGCAGTATTTT.